This is a list of T cell receptor beta chains from one sample in a study of shared clonotypes between healthy human individuals. Clones were read by immunoSEQ multiplex PCR, and TCRdb kept only the in-frame ones, dropping some. The sample has over a million clones, roughly 96% seen once. Sequencing used naive CD4+ T cells sorted from blood. The receptors shown here come from a man younger than 45 in good health. The CDR3 runs from the conserved cysteine through the conserved F or W. Fields, in order: V gene, J gene, D gene, clone size, CDR3 protein, CDR3 DNA. The D gene is left open where the match is weak. Part of the rows lack a size; the others show once, few, many or a class for expanded clones.

V gene: TRBV7-7
J gene: TRBJ2-1
D gene: TRBD2
clone size: .
CDR3 protein: CASSLREGQNEQFF
CDR3 DNA: TGTGCTAGCAGCTTGAGGGAGGGCCAAAATGAGCAGTTCTTC

V gene: TRBV5-6
J gene: TRBJ1-1
D gene: .
clone size: .
CDR3 protein: CASSLGRRNTEAFF
CDR3 DNA: TGTGCCAGCAGCCTAGGACGGCGAAACACTGAAGCTTTCTTT

V gene: TRBV5-1
J gene: TRBJ1-4
D gene: .
clone size: once
CDR3 protein: CASSFGPNEKLFF
CDR3 DNA: TGCGCCAGCAGCTTTGGCCCCAATGAAAAACTGTTTTTT

V gene: TRBV5-1
J gene: TRBJ2-7
D gene: TRBD1
clone size: .
CDR3 protein: CASSLLSEQGAYEQYF
CDR3 DNA: TGCGCCAGCAGCTTGTTGTCCGAACAGGGGGCTTACGAGCAGTACTTC

V gene: TRBV6-1
J gene: TRBJ2-1
D gene: TRBD1
clone size: .
CDR3 protein: CASIRDRVPNEQFF
CDR3 DNA: TGTGCCAGCATCCGGGACAGGGTTCCCAATGAGCAGTTCTTC

V gene: TRBV19
J gene: TRBJ2-2
D gene: TRBD2
clone size: .
CDR3 protein: CASSILAGVVGELFF
CDR3 DNA: TGTGCCAGTAGTATCCTAGCGGGAGTGGTCGGGGAGCTGTTTTTT

V gene: TRBV21-1
J gene: TRBJ2-7
D gene: .
clone size: .
CDR3 protein: CATHYPGGSSAAYEQYF
CDR3 DNA: TGTGCTACCCACTATCCGGGGGGCTCTAGCGCGGCCTACGAGCAGTACTTC

V gene: TRBV4-3
J gene: TRBJ2-7
D gene: .
clone size: .
CDR3 protein: CASSQDLGQGYGYEQYF
CDR3 DNA: TGCGCCAGCAGCCAAGACTTAGGACAAGGCTATGGCTACGAGCAGTACTTC

V gene: TRBV5-1
J gene: TRBJ2-7
D gene: .
clone size: once
CDR3 protein: CASSSPSGALSEQYF
CDR3 DNA: TGCGCCAGCAGCTCTCCGTCAGGGGCCCTAAGCGAGCAGTACTTC

V gene: TRBV28
J gene: TRBJ2-1
D gene: TRBD2
clone size: .
CDR3 protein: CASAGGRGGRAIYNEQFF
CDR3 DNA: TGTGCCAGTGCCGGCGGCCGGGGCGGGAGGGCCATCTACAATGAGCAGTTCTTC

V gene: TRBV5-1
J gene: TRBJ1-5
D gene: .
clone size: .
CDR3 protein: CASSLAFVRRSSNQPQHF
CDR3 DNA: TGCGCCAGCAGCTTGGCCTTTGTCAGGAGATCTAGCAATCAGCCCCAGCATTTT

V gene: TRBV25-1
J gene: TRBJ1-1
D gene: TRBD1
clone size: .
CDR3 protein: CASSEPGQGNTEAFF
CDR3 DNA: TGTGCCAGCAGTGAACCGGGACAGGGGAACACTGAAGCTTTCTTT

V gene: TRBV25-1
J gene: TRBJ1-2
D gene: .
clone size: .
CDR3 protein: CASSEYRIGGYTF
CDR3 DNA: TGTGCCAGCAGTGAATACCGTATTGGCGGCTACACCTTC

V gene: TRBV10-1
J gene: TRBJ2-2
D gene: .
clone size: .
CDR3 protein: CASSESGTGELFF
CDR3 DNA: TGCGCCAGCAGTGAGTCAGGAACCGGGGAGCTGTTTTTT

V gene: TRBV10-3
J gene: TRBJ2-1
D gene: TRBD2
clone size: .
CDR3 protein: CAIRVAGGNYNEQFF
CDR3 DNA: TGTGCCATCAGAGTAGCGGGAGGGAACTACAATGAGCAGTTCTTC

V gene: TRBV4-3
J gene: TRBJ2-7
D gene: TRBD1
clone size: .
CDR3 protein: CASSQDFGRGRDEQYF
CDR3 DNA: TGCGCCAGCAGCCAAGATTTTGGCAGGGGGCGAGACGAGCAGTACTTC

V gene: TRBV10-3
J gene: TRBJ1-2
D gene: .
clone size: .
CDR3 protein: CAISQGKGGYTF
CDR3 DNA: TGTGCCATCAGCCAGGGGAAGGGCGGCTACACCTTC

V gene: TRBV5-1
J gene: TRBJ2-1
D gene: .
clone size: .
CDR3 protein: CASSLRPADKVYNEQFF
CDR3 DNA: TGCGCCAGCAGCTTGCGTCCAGCGGACAAGGTATACAATGAGCAGTTCTTC

V gene: TRBV7-9
J gene: TRBJ2-5
D gene: .
clone size: .
CDR3 protein: CARSGRDGSGETQYF
CDR3 DNA: TGTGCCAGATCGGGACGGGACGGGTCGGGAGAGACCCAGTACTTC

V gene: TRBV5-1
J gene: TRBJ1-1
D gene: TRBD1
clone size: .
CDR3 protein: CASSLASGGTEAFF
CDR3 DNA: TGCGCCAGCAGCTTGGCGTCAGGGGGCACTGAAGCTTTCTTT

V gene: TRBV7-3
J gene: TRBJ2-2
D gene: .
clone size: once
CDR3 protein: CASSLERTGELFF
CDR3 DNA: TGTGCCAGCAGCTTAGAGCGCACCGGGGAGCTGTTTTTT

V gene: TRBV7-2
J gene: TRBJ2-7
D gene: .
clone size: .
CDR3 protein: CASSPTGGSSYEQYF
CDR3 DNA: TGTGCCAGCAGCCCGACTGGGGGGAGCTCCTACGAGCAGTACTTC

V gene: TRBV30
J gene: TRBJ2-7
D gene: TRBD2
clone size: .
CDR3 protein: CAWTPFGTSGTLSYEQYF
CDR3 DNA: TGTGCCTGGACCCCTTTCGGGACTAGCGGTACCCTCTCCTACGAGCAGTACTTC

V gene: TRBV14
J gene: TRBJ2-3
D gene: TRBD1
clone size: .
CDR3 protein: CASSKLTGQSTDTQYF
CDR3 DNA: TGTGCCAGCAGCAAACTGACAGGGCAAAGCACAGATACGCAGTATTTT

V gene: TRBV6-1
J gene: TRBJ1-2
D gene: .
clone size: .
CDR3 protein: CATTTGITSYGYTF
CDR3 DNA: TGTGCCACCACAACAGGGATAACAAGCTATGGCTACACCTTC

V gene: TRBV15
J gene: TRBJ1-5
D gene: TRBD1
clone size: .
CDR3 protein: CATSRDRFRQGFGLSNQPQHF
CDR3 DNA: TGTGCCACCAGCAGAGATCGTTTCAGACAGGGGTTTGGGCTTAGTAATCAGCCCCAGCATTTT

V gene: TRBV27
J gene: TRBJ2-3
D gene: .
clone size: .
CDR3 protein: CASSLGLATDTQYF
CDR3 DNA: TGTGCCAGCAGCCTGGGACTGGCCACAGATACGCAGTATTTT

V gene: TRBV9
J gene: TRBJ2-4
D gene: TRBD1
clone size: .
CDR3 protein: CASSGKNRGNIQYF
CDR3 DNA: TGTGCCAGCAGCGGGAAAAACAGGGGAAACATTCAGTACTTC

V gene: TRBV4-1
J gene: TRBJ2-1
D gene: TRBD2
clone size: .
CDR3 protein: CASSQGTSGKAFGEQFF
CDR3 DNA: TGCGCCAGCAGCCAGGGGACTAGCGGGAAAGCTTTTGGTGAGCAGTTCTTC

V gene: TRBV7-2
J gene: TRBJ1-5
D gene: .
clone size: .
CDR3 protein: CASSLNRGGQPQHF
CDR3 DNA: TGTGCCAGCAGCTTAAACCGGGGTGGTCAGCCCCAGCATTTT

V gene: TRBV7-2
J gene: TRBJ1-2
D gene: .
clone size: .
CDR3 protein: CASSLGHFYGYTF
CDR3 DNA: TGTGCCAGCAGCTTAGGACATTTCTATGGCTACACCTTC

V gene: TRBV5-1
J gene: TRBJ2-1
D gene: .
clone size: .
CDR3 protein: CASSPESGEQFF
CDR3 DNA: TGCGCCAGCAGCCCCGAGTCGGGTGAGCAGTTCTTC

V gene: TRBV9
J gene: TRBJ2-3
D gene: TRBD2
clone size: .
CDR3 protein: CASSEQTGVRTSTTDTQYF
CDR3 DNA: TGTGCCAGCAGCGAACAGACAGGCGTCCGGACTAGCACCACAGATACGCAGTATTTT

V gene: TRBV28
J gene: TRBJ1-1
D gene: .
clone size: .
CDR3 protein: CASSSAGRGAFF
CDR3 DNA: TGTGCCAGCAGTTCAGCCGGGCGGGGAGCTTTCTTT

V gene: TRBV15
J gene: TRBJ2-3
D gene: .
clone size: .
CDR3 protein: CATSRPLGRRGVNTDTQYF
CDR3 DNA: TGTGCCACCAGCAGACCCCTCGGAAGGAGGGGTGTGAACACAGATACGCAGTATTTT

V gene: TRBV7-9
J gene: TRBJ1-4
D gene: TRBD1
clone size: .
CDR3 protein: CASSMNFGTGNEKLFF
CDR3 DNA: TGTGCCAGCAGCATGAACTTTGGGACAGGGAATGAAAAACTGTTTTTT

V gene: TRBV11-3
J gene: TRBJ1-3
D gene: TRBD1
clone size: once
CDR3 protein: CASSAGTGDGNTIYF
CDR3 DNA: TGTGCCAGCAGCGCAGGGACAGGGGATGGAAACACCATATATTTT

V gene: TRBV5-6
J gene: TRBJ1-2
D gene: TRBD1
clone size: .
CDR3 protein: CASSPGQGAFRNYGYTF
CDR3 DNA: TGTGCCAGCAGCCCCGGACAGGGGGCTTTTAGGAACTATGGCTACACCTTC

V gene: TRBV28
J gene: TRBJ1-5
D gene: .
clone size: .
CDR3 protein: CASSLHRVPQHF
CDR3 DNA: TGTGCCAGCAGCCTCCACAGGGTACCCCAGCATTTT

V gene: TRBV5-1
J gene: TRBJ2-7
D gene: .
clone size: .
CDR3 protein: CASSLTGSYEQYF
CDR3 DNA: TGCGCCAGCAGCTTGACCGGCTCCTACGAGCAGTACTTC

V gene: TRBV28
J gene: TRBJ1-1
D gene: .
clone size: .
CDR3 protein: CASSLAFPELMNTEAFF
CDR3 DNA: TGTGCCAGCAGTTTAGCCTTTCCTGAGCTGATGAACACTGAAGCTTTCTTT

V gene: TRBV2
J gene: TRBJ2-7
D gene: .
clone size: .
CDR3 protein: CASSSRSYEQYF
CDR3 DNA: TGTGCCAGCAGTAGCCGTTCCTACGAGCAGTACTTC

V gene: TRBV10-3
J gene: TRBJ2-1
D gene: TRBD2
clone size: .
CDR3 protein: CAIRRAGVVDEQFF
CDR3 DNA: TGTGCCATCAGACGAGCGGGAGTCGTAGATGAGCAGTTCTTC

V gene: TRBV28
J gene: TRBJ2-7
D gene: TRBD2
clone size: .
CDR3 protein: CASSTSGNLYEQYF
CDR3 DNA: TGTGCCAGCAGTACGAGCGGGAACCTCTACGAGCAGTACTTC

V gene: TRBV28
J gene: TRBJ2-7
D gene: .
clone size: .
CDR3 protein: CASSSSGDRGSYEQYF
CDR3 DNA: TGTGCCAGCAGCTCAAGTGGGGACCGAGGGTCCTACGAGCAGTACTTC

V gene: TRBV25-1
J gene: TRBJ1-5
D gene: .
clone size: .
CDR3 protein: CASSESSGEGIGNQPQHF
CDR3 DNA: TGTGCCAGCAGTGAAAGTTCAGGGGAAGGGATAGGCAATCAGCCCCAGCATTTT

V gene: TRBV7-3
J gene: TRBJ2-2
D gene: .
clone size: .
CDR3 protein: CASSLLYGGELFF
CDR3 DNA: TGTGCCAGCAGCTTATTATATGGCGGGGAGCTGTTTTTT

V gene: TRBV10-3
J gene: TRBJ2-7
D gene: .
clone size: .
CDR3 protein: CAIKSTGGKGNEQYF
CDR3 DNA: TGTGCCATCAAGTCGACAGGCGGGAAAGGGAACGAGCAGTACTTC

V gene: TRBV27
J gene: TRBJ1-2
D gene: .
clone size: .
CDR3 protein: CASSPLQGLGYGYTF
CDR3 DNA: TGTGCCAGCAGTCCCCTACAGGGACTCGGGTATGGCTACACCTTC

V gene: TRBV7-2
J gene: TRBJ2-7
D gene: TRBD1
clone size: .
CDR3 protein: CASSPRQGDYEQYF
CDR3 DNA: TGTGCCAGCAGCCCACGACAGGGGGACTACGAGCAGTACTTC

V gene: TRBV5-5
J gene: TRBJ2-1
D gene: TRBD2
clone size: .
CDR3 protein: CASSLAPNLTSGRVHNEQFF
CDR3 DNA: TGTGCCAGCAGCTTGGCGCCAAATCTGACTAGCGGGAGGGTCCACAATGAGCAGTTCTTC

V gene: TRBV21-1
J gene: TRBJ1-5
D gene: .
clone size: .
CDR3 protein: CASSPKRNSEDQPQHF
CDR3 DNA: TGTGCCAGCAGCCCCAAGAGGAACAGCGAAGATCAGCCCCAGCATTTT

V gene: TRBV30
J gene: TRBJ2-7
D gene: TRBD2
clone size: once
CDR3 protein: CAWSKGLAGYEQYF
CDR3 DNA: TGTGCCTGGAGTAAGGGACTAGCGGGCTACGAGCAGTACTTC

V gene: TRBV7-7
J gene: TRBJ2-2
D gene: .
clone size: .
CDR3 protein: CASSPGIDGELFF
CDR3 DNA: TGTGCTAGCAGCCCTGGTATTGACGGGGAGCTGTTTTTT

V gene: TRBV7-9
J gene: TRBJ2-1
D gene: TRBD2
clone size: once
CDR3 protein: CASSLGSGRKVDEQFF
CDR3 DNA: TGTGCCAGCAGCTTAGGCAGCGGGAGAAAGGTGGATGAGCAGTTCTTC

V gene: TRBV5-1
J gene: TRBJ2-7
D gene: .
clone size: .
CDR3 protein: CASSLVSARLPYEQYF
CDR3 DNA: TGCGCCAGCAGCTTGGTCTCCGCCAGGCTCCCCTACGAGCAGTACTTC

V gene: TRBV7-9
J gene: TRBJ2-5
D gene: .
clone size: .
CDR3 protein: CASSLATLEPGTQYF
CDR3 DNA: TGTGCCAGCAGCTTAGCGACCCTAGAGCCTGGGACCCAGTACTTC

V gene: TRBV29-1
J gene: TRBJ2-7
D gene: .
clone size: .
CDR3 protein: CSVEDGGKIYEQYF
CDR3 DNA: TGCAGCGTTGAAGATGGAGGTAAAATCTACGAGCAGTACTTC

V gene: TRBV7-9
J gene: TRBJ1-2
D gene: TRBD1
clone size: .
CDR3 protein: CATRGQGYNYGYTF
CDR3 DNA: TGTGCCACCCGAGGACAGGGGTATAACTATGGCTACACCTTC